Listed here are 19 T cell receptor beta chains from one sample, sequenced in a study of PD-L1 blockade in urothelial cancer. This table comes from immunoSEQ multiplex PCR, and its TCRdb copy is limited to in-frame clones, with some not included. In the table there are tens of thousands of clones, more than 65% of which are singletons. The material was PBMCs, obtained around atezolizumab (anti-PD-L1) treatment. Receptors were obtained from a man between 65 and 85 years old with urothelial cancer.

V and J are TRBV14 and TRBJ2-7, with 9 bases identical to TRBD1. The CDR3 spans 13 residues. Germline CDR1 is SGHDN and CDR2 is FVKESK. The V segment lost 5 bases and the J segment 8 bases; nucleotides outside the gene matches: 7. This CDR3 reads CASSEQGARKQYF. CDR3 nucleotide sequence: TGTGCCAGCAGCGAACAGGGGGCGCGTAAGCAGTACTTC.

This chain uses TRBV6-4 with TRBJ2-7; maybe TRBD2 (5 bases). V was pared by 6 bases and J by 4 bases, with 19 bases between. CDR1 and CDR2 from the germline V gene are MRHNA and SNTAGT. This CDR3 has 15 amino acids. CDR3 loop: CASSPEGSQPYEQYF. The CDR3 nucleotides read TGTGCCAGCAGCCCCGAGGGTTCCCAGCCGTACGAGCAGTACTTC.

This rearrangement joins TRBV7-9 to TRBJ2-3; 9 bases are a match to TRBD1. V trimming: 3 bases; J trimming: 4 bases; junction bases outside the gene matches: 8. This CDR3 comprises 16 residues. Germline CDR1 is SEHNR and CDR2 is FQNEAQ (reference sequence). CDR3 loop: CASSFSRTGVSDTQYF. For the CDR3, the DNA is TGTGCCAGCAGCTTTTCTAGGACAGGGGTCTCAGATACGCAGTATTTT.

This rearrangement joins TRBV18 to TRBJ2-2, with a possible D match to TRBD2 (5 bases). The CDR3 covers 15 residues. Germline-derived CDR1 and CDR2 are KGHSH and LQKENI. V was pared by 6 bases and J by 3 bases, with 14 bases between. CDR3 loop: CASSYAAGYTGELFF. CDR3 nucleotides: TGTGCCAGCTCCTACGCTGCGGGTTACACCGGGGAGCTGTTTTTT.

The V and J genes are TRBV19 and TRBJ2-5, with 8 bases identical to TRBD1. This CDR3 has 13 residues. Trimming at V came to 10 bases and at J to 5 bases, leaving 9 bases not matched to a gene. The germline gives CDR1 LNHDA, CDR2 SQIVND (reference sequence). The CDR3 DNA follows: TGTGCCACCAAGGACAGGGAGAGGGAGACCCAGTACTTC. It is translated as CATKDRERETQYF.

This chain uses TRBV6-1 with TRBJ1-5; TRBD1 might be the D (6 bases). This CDR3 is 13 amino acids long. V shed 1 base and J shed 5 bases, with 6 bases lying between them. Germline lookup yields CDR1 MNHNS and CDR2 SASEGT. This CDR3 reads CASSEEGDQPQHF. The CDR3 coding sequence is TGTGCCAGCAGTGAAGAGGGGGATCAGCCCCAGCATTTT.

V and J are TRBV2 and TRBJ2-5; D possibly corresponds to TRBD1 (6 bases). This CDR3 spans 13 amino acids. The germline V gene encodes CDR1 SNHLY and CDR2 FYNNEI. Trimming pared 5 bases from V and 3 bases from J, leaving 10 bases between. CDR3 sequence (DNA): TGTGCCAGCAGTCGGGACACCAAAGAGACCCAGTACTTC. Translation gives CASSRDTKETQYF.

The chain uses TRBV18 and TRBJ1-2, with 8 bases aligning to TRBD1. The trim removed 6 bases at V and 2 bases at J, leaving 8 bases unmatched. This CDR3 contains 15 residues. CDR1 KGHSH and CDR2 LQKENI come from the germline V gene. The CDR3 DNA sequence: TGTGCCAGCTCGCCGGGGACAGGAATGAACTATGGCTACACCTTC. Translated: CASSPGTGMNYGYTF.

This clone was observed a few times. The chain uses TRBV11-3 and TRBJ2-3, with TRBD2 matching over 7 bases. The CDR3 has 13 residues. Germline CDR1 and CDR2: SGHNT and YENEEA. The trim removed 5 bases at V and 3 bases at J, leaving 2 bases unmatched. The chain's CDR3 is CASSILATDTQYF. In DNA form, the CDR3 reads TGTGCCAGCAGCATACTAGCGACAGATACGCAGTATTTT.

This clone was seen a few times. This CDR3 is also generated by other DNA sequences in the sample. The chain employs TRBV4-1 and TRBJ1-5; D is uncertain. This CDR3 comprises 14 residues. Trimming shortened V by 2 bases and J by 4 bases, and 9 bases separated the two germline ends. CDR1 is MGHRA, CDR2 YSYEKL, per germline. The CDR3 nucleotides read TGCGCCAGCAGCCAATTTGGGAGTAATCAGCCCCAGCATTTT. It translates to CASSQFGSNQPQHF.

This clone has more than one count but fewer than ten. The J gene is TRBJ2-1, the V gene TRBV19; 10 bases fit TRBD2. From germline, CDR1 is LNHDA and CDR2 SQIVND (reference sequence). The CDR3 sequence is 14 residues long. Losses at the gene ends were 6 bases for V and 10 bases for J; bases not matched to a gene: 9. CDR3 coding DNA: TGTGCCAGTAGAGACCTCCAGCGGGGGGGGGAGCAGTTCTTC. Its translation is CASRDLQRGGEQFF. Looking up the rest from reference TRBV19 and TRBJ2-1 gives the full variable domain: DGGITQSPKYLFRKEGQNVTLSCEQNLNHDAMYWYRQDPGQGLRLIYYSQIVNDFQKGDIAEGYSVSREKKESFPLTVTSAQKNPTAFYLCASRDLQRGGEQFFGPGTRLTVL.

The rearrangement joins TRBV9 to TRBJ2-3, with 11 bases matching TRBD2. Germline lookup yields CDR1 SGDLS and CDR2 YYNGEE. The CDR3 has 15 amino acids. With V trimmed by 0 bases and J by 6 bases, 3 bases remained unmatched. The CDR3 protein is CASSVVAGGRDTQYF. DNA of the CDR3: TGTGCCAGCAGCGTAGTAGCGGGGGGGCGGGATACGCAGTATTTT.

The chain links TRBV30 to TRBJ2-2; D might be TRBD2 (7 bases). Per germline, CDR1 GTSNPN and CDR2 SVGIG (reference sequence). The CDR3 covers 16 residues. Trimming shortened V by 3 bases and J by 2 bases, and 16 bases separated the two germline ends. The CDR3 region is CAWRGAAGVNTGELFF. The CDR3 bases are TGTGCCTGGAGGGGGGCGGCGGGGGTCAACACCGGGGAGCTGTTTTTT.

The chain joins TRBV6-5 to TRBJ2-3, with D maybe TRBD2 (6 bases). This CDR3 contains 14 residues. The V end was cut by 8 bases, the J end by 5 bases, with 17 bases between. Germline assignment: CDR1 MNHEY and CDR2 SVGAGI. The CDR3, as DNA: TGTGCCAGCGGCCGGGACTCCGCCAAAGATACGCAGTATTTT. Its protein product is CASGRDSAKDTQYF.

The chain carries TRBV7-2 and TRBJ2-2; a weak D match, TRBD1 (5 bases). The CDR3 length is 15 residues. Germline lookup yields CDR1 SGHTA and CDR2 FQGNSA. V was clipped by 3 bases and J by 4 bases, with 12 bases between them. The CDR3, as DNA: TGTGCCAGCAGCTTGCCAGGGTGGAGCACCGGGGAGCTGTTTTTT. It encodes CASSLPGWSTGELFF.

This clone appeared a single time. The J gene is TRBJ1-1, the V gene TRBV5-5; D possibly corresponds to TRBD1 (5 bases). Trimming stripped 3 bases from V and 2 bases from J, with 14 bases between. Germline V gives CDR1 SGHKS, CDR2 YYEKEE (reference sequence). The CDR3 spans 15 residues. CDR3 sequence: CASSSGGRANTEAFF. CDR3 coding DNA: TGTGCCAGCAGCTCGGGGGGACGGGCAAACACTGAAGCTTTCTTT.

This clone appeared once. The genes are TRBV28 and TRBJ1-1; 7 nucleotides agree with TRBD1. The V and J ends lost 6 bases and 5 bases, in that order; junction bases with no gene match: 9. Germline V gene data show CDR1 as MDHEN and CDR2 as SYDVKM. This CDR3 is 14 amino acids long. The CDR3 coding sequence is TGTGCCAGCAGCCCAGGGGGGCGCGGGACTGAAGCTTTCTTT. Amino acids: CASSPGGRGTEAFF.

The chain links TRBV9 to TRBJ2-5; a possible D gene is TRBD2 (5 bases). V was shortened by 4 bases and J by 4 bases, with 20 bases between the two germline ends. The V gene's germline CDR1 is SGDLS and CDR2 YYNGEE. This CDR3 has 16 amino acids. CDR3 DNA sequence: TGTGCCAGCAGCTCTTCACCCCGAGGGCCAGGAGAGACCCAGTACTTC. Its translation is CASSSSPRGPGETQYF.

This clone was picked up a small number of times. The chain joins TRBV2 to TRBJ2-7; TRBD1 might be the D (6 bases). The V end was cut by 6 bases, the J end by 0 bases, with 9 bases between. The CDR3 runs 13 residues. Germline V CDR1 and CDR2: SNHLY, FYNNEI. The CDR3 sequence: CASRVDSSYEQYF. The CDR3 DNA is TGTGCCAGCAGGGTGGACAGCTCCTACGAGCAGTACTTC.